This record covers a single T cell receptor (beta chain). Its cognate antigen is unknown. The same CDR3 can be traced to other DNA sequences in this sample. Here immunoSEQ multiplex PCR was the method, and the copy in TCRdb shows in-frame clones only, minus some. The top ten hold roughly 1.8% of the sample, which has 600,000 to 750,000 clones, about 78% seen once. This sample is part of a study of shared clonotypes between healthy human individuals. Across the study: A couple of female and a few male donors aged 18 to 49 were enrolled.

V lost 4 bases and J lost 4; bases outside the gene matches: 6. Germline V gives CDR1 SGHRS, CDR2 YFSETQ. This CDR3 is built from 14 residues. Points from the study as a whole: Several donors held approximately 4.5% of naive CD4 clonotypes in common. Enrolling few donors narrowed the genetic and exposure-history diversity that was represented. In general, naive subsets displayed greater estimated richness than memory subsets did.

The chain has TRBV5-1 and TRBJ1-1; 8 positions match TRBD1. The sample comprised memory CD4+ T cells sorted from blood. Sample subset: CD45RA-negative fraction. This TCR was sampled from a woman in her twenties or thirties in good health. Here the CDR3 reads CASSPTGVGTEAFF. The CDR3 coding sequence is TGCGCCAGCAGCCCGACAGGGGTGGGCACTGAAGCTTTCTTT. The variable domain in full, with the rest retrieved from reference TRBV5-1 and TRBJ1-1, is KAGVTQTPRYLIKTRGQQVTLSCSPISGHRSVSWYQQTPGQGLQFLFEYFSETQRNKGNFPGRFSGRQFSNSRSEMNVSTLELGDSALYLCASSPTGVGTEAFFGQGTRLTVV.